This T cell receptor (beta chain) was observed in a study of early T cells in non-severe SARS-CoV-2 infection. On the study more broadly: With bulk RNA from unsorted whole blood as input, sequencing yielded unpaired chains.

This clonotype was seen many times. Antigen unknown. Overall study results and limits: VDJdb matching skewed toward anti-spike CD8 responses, missing private and CD4 specificities.

Trimming left V 4 bases short and J 6 bases short, with 19 bases between. The CDR3 is 15 amino acids. The germline V gene encodes CDR1 SGHTA and CDR2 FQGNSA. The library protocol tagged individual cDNA molecules with unique molecular identifiers. TCRdb fed the 5' RACE reads into MiXCR, producing one record per CDR3 protein. Of tens of thousands of distinct CDR3 sequences detected, 5.3% appear once; the ten largest clones hold just under 30%. The chain is built from TRBV7-2 and TRBJ2-7; a possible D gene is TRBD1 (7 bases). The TCR sequence derives from an adult who was a healthcare worker with PCR-confirmed SARS-CoV-2 infection or an uninfected control (not recorded which). The material sequenced was whole blood. CDR3 in DNA: TGTGCCAGCAGCTGGAGGGGGCTCGAGGGAGGCGAGCAGTACTTC. Protein product: CASSWRGLEGGEQYF.